These 30 T cell receptor beta chains originate from one sample sequenced in a study of blood T cells in healthy people across ages. A J-beta primer mix and a sample-barcoded 5' primer were used in a second PCR of roughly 6 to 12 cycles. MiXCR was run by TCRdb on the 5' RACE reads, yielding one entry per CDR3 protein. The sample holds around 900,000 distinct CDR3 sequences, 29% seen once. Sequencing was performed on blood. The receptor set was obtained from a woman over 75 in good health.

The sample holds a few counts of this clonotype. At one boundary the junction diverges from the germline segment, which might be a read error. The rearrangement joins TRBV20-1 to TRBJ1-4; TRBD1 is a possible D gene (6 bases). The CDR3 runs to 15 residues. Germline lookup yields CDR1 DFQATT and CDR2 SNEGSKA (reference sequence). CDR3 DNA: TGCAGTGCTTTACTCCGGGGGGGCACTAATGTAAAACTGTTTTTT. It codes for CSALLRGGTNVKLFF.

This chain connects TRBV29-1 to TRBJ2-1; D is undetermined. Germline V CDR1 and CDR2: SQVTM, ANQGSEA. The ends were cut back, 7 bases at V and 3 bases at J, with 7 bases in the middle. This CDR3 region has 11 residues. CDR3 sequence: CSAHIYNEQFF. For the CDR3, the DNA is TGCAGCGCTCATATCTACAATGAGCAGTTCTTC.

This clonotype was seen only a few times. The rearrangement uses TRBV11-3 and TRBJ2-1; 9 nucleotides align to TRBD1. The junction had 10 bases not matched to a gene; V was cut back by 5 bases and J by 2 bases. Germline assignment: CDR1 SGHNT and CDR2 YENEEA. The CDR3 has 17 amino acids. DNA for the CDR3: TGTGCCAGCAGCACAACCCCGGGACAGGGTGCCTACAATGAGCAGTTCTTC. As protein: CASSTTPGQGAYNEQFF.

In its sample, this clonotype was seen a few times. The chain joins TRBV7-2 to TRBJ2-2; 8 bases are a match to TRBD1. Germline CDR1 and CDR2: SGHTA and FQGNSA. CDR3 length equals 15 residues. V was clipped by 4 bases and J by 6 bases; unmatched bases: 7. CDR3 protein: CASSSGTGSSGELFF. The DNA of the CDR3 is TGTGCCAGCAGCTCCGGGACAGGATCGTCCGGGGAGCTGTTTTTT.

This clonotype has a count of ten or more. The rearrangement joins TRBV7-2 to TRBJ2-1, with a possible D match to TRBD1 (7 bases). The CDR3 is 14 amino acids. Germline CDR1 and CDR2: SGHTA and FQGNSA. Trimming took off 4 bases at V and 8 bases at J, with 15 bases between the two ends. The CDR3 nucleotides read TGTGCCAGCAGCTGGCCAGGGGGGCAGGATGAGCAGTTCTTC. Protein product: CASSWPGGQDEQFF.

This clonotype was observed many times. The chain carries TRBV20-1 and TRBJ2-5; D remains unclear. In germline, CDR1 is DFQATT, CDR2 SNEGSKA (reference sequence). Trimming removed 7 bases at V and 2 bases at J, with 11 bases between. The CDR3 sequence is 12 residues long. As DNA, the CDR3 is TGCAGTGTAGAGAAGGGACAAGAGACCCAGTACTTC. This encodes CSVEKGQETQYF.

This clonotype was seen repeatedly, ten times or more. The V call is TRBV20-1, the J call TRBJ2-7, with unresolved D. The germline V gene encodes CDR1 DFQATT and CDR2 SNEGSKA (reference sequence). With 8 bases removed from V and 2 bases from J, the gap between germline ends came to 16 bases. The CDR3 has 13 residues. The CDR3 DNA sequence: TGCAGTCTAGTCCGGGCGGTTACCTACGAGCAGTACTTC. Translating gives CSLVRAVTYEQYF.

This clonotype appeared a few times. The chain couples TRBV19 to TRBJ2-3, with TRBD1 matching 8 bases. The CDR3 has 15 residues. Per germline, CDR1 LNHDA and CDR2 SQIVND (reference sequence). The V gene end was trimmed by 10 bases and the J gene end by 0 bases; junction bases not matched to a gene: 9. The CDR3 coding sequence is TGTGCCACCCTCCATCGACAGGGGAGCACAGATACGCAGTATTTT. Its translation is CATLHRQGSTDTQYF.

In regard to this clonotype: This sequence may be a read error, since a much larger clone differs from it by one base. The CDR3 bases are TGTGCCAGCAGTCGTCGGGGACAGACTAATTCACCCCCCCACTTT. Protein product: CASSRRGQTNSPPHF. This chain links TRBV6-5 with TRBJ1-6; 7 bases line up with TRBD1. The V gene's germline CDR1 is MNHEY and CDR2 SVGAGI. CDR3 length: 15 amino acids.

This clonotype has ten or more counts. The genes are TRBV27 and TRBJ1-2, with D uncertain. This CDR3 has 14 residues. V shed 0 bases and J shed 4 bases, with 9 bases lying between them. Germline lookup yields CDR1 MNHEY and CDR2 SMNVEV (reference sequence). CDR3 coding DNA: TGTGCCAGCAGTTTATCGGGAGTTTCCTATGGCTACACCTTC. It encodes CASSLSGVSYGYTF.

In the case of this clonotype: The junction differs from germline at one of its ends, possibly a read error. The chain recombines TRBV4-2 with TRBJ2-4; 8 bases line up with TRBD2. The CDR3 spans 14 residues. Germline V lookup: CDR1 LGHNA, CDR2 YNFKEQ. The CDR3 DNA reads TGTGCTAGCAGCCAAGATTTACTAGCGGAGATCCAGTACTTC. It specifies CASSQDLLAEIQYF.

Only a few counts were recorded for this clonotype. This sequence may be a read error, since a much larger clone differs from it by one base. CDR3 region: CASKIQGANSPRHF. The CDR3 DNA is TGTGCCAGCAAGATACAGGGGGCAAATTCACCCCGCCACTTT. The chain recombines TRBV12-3 or TRBV12-4 with TRBJ1-6, with 9 bases aligning to TRBD1. CDR3 length: 14 residues.

This rearrangement joins TRBV6-5 to TRBJ2-1, with 7 bases matching TRBD1. The CDR3 totals 13 residues. Germline-derived CDR1 and CDR2 are MNHEY and SVGAGI. The junction had 5 bases not matched to a gene; V was cut back by 4 bases and J by 8 bases. The CDR3 loop is CASSLQGSYEQFF. In DNA form, the CDR3 reads TGTGCCAGCAGTTTACAGGGGTCGTATGAGCAGTTCTTC.

A remark on this clonotype: Mismatch with germline at one junction end may stem from a read error. The gene calls are TRBV12-3 or TRBV12-4 and TRBJ2-6, with D possibly being TRBD1 (6 bases). The CDR3 contains 15 residues. The CDR3 nucleotides read TGTGCCAGCAGTTTATCAGGGGACGGGGCCAACGTCCGGACTTTC. It codes for CASSLSGDGANVRTF.

Many counts were recorded for this clonotype. The genes are TRBV7-2 and TRBJ1-6; 8 nucleotides match TRBD1. Trimming cost V 5 bases and J 9 bases; bases outside gene matches: 3. The CDR3 extends over 13 amino acids. Germline lookup yields CDR1 SGHTA and CDR2 FQGNSA. CDR3 sequence: CASSTDRGSPLHF. CDR3 nucleotide sequence: TGTGCCAGCAGCACTGACAGGGGTTCACCCCTCCACTTT.

This clonotype was counted many times. V gene TRBV5-1 combines with J gene TRBJ2-5, with 9 nucleotides matching TRBD1. This CDR3 is built from 15 residues. Trimming took 0 bases from V and 4 from J; bases not matched to a gene: 4. Germline CDR1 is SGHRS and CDR2 is YFSETQ. The CDR3 DNA sequence: TGCGCCAGCAGCTTGGCCTTGACAGGGGGAGAGACCCAGTACTTC. Encoded protein: CASSLALTGGETQYF.

In the case of this clonotype: Given a much more abundant clone one base away, this may be a read error. The CDR3 loop is CAGSKQGIPPSYTF. The CDR3 nucleotides are TGTGCCGGCAGCAAACAGGGTATCCCCCCTAGCTACACCTTC. The genes are TRBV6-5 and TRBJ1-2; D is possibly TRBD1 (6 bases). The V gene's germline CDR1 is MNHEY and CDR2 SVGAGI. The CDR3 contains 14 residues.

This clonotype was picked up many times. The rearrangement links TRBV3-1 to TRBJ2-1, with 8 positions matching TRBD2. This CDR3 has 15 amino acids. Losses at the gene ends were 5 bases for V and 8 bases for J; bases not matched to a gene: 11. Germline assignment: CDR1 LGHDT and CDR2 YNNKEL (reference sequence). The CDR3 is CASSLRGGRSDEQFF. DNA for the CDR3: TGTGCCAGCAGCTTACGGGGGGGCCGTTCCGATGAGCAGTTCTTC.

The chain combines TRBV25-1 with TRBJ2-4; tentatively, D is TRBD2 (5 bases). In germline, CDR1 is MGHDK, CDR2 SYGVNS. The CDR3 spans 11 residues. V lost 6 bases and J 10 bases, leaving 10 bases between the germline ends. The CDR3 DNA follows: TGTGCCAGCAGAGAGGGCGTTATTCAGTACTTC. Translating gives CASREGVIQYF.

In its sample, this clonotype was seen a few times. This chain uses TRBV7-6 with TRBJ2-2, with D unresolved. The CDR3 consists of 15 residues. Trimming took off 1 base at V and 4 bases at J, with 10 bases between the two ends. Germline lookup yields CDR1 SGHVS and CDR2 FNYEAQ. This chain's CDR3 is CASSLGGYPTGELFF. As DNA, the CDR3 is TGTGCCAGCAGCTTAGGCGGCTATCCCACCGGGGAGCTGTTTTTT.

This chain joins TRBV5-5 and TRBJ1-4; D remains unclear. This CDR3 comprises 15 residues. Germline assignment: CDR1 SGHKS and CDR2 YYEKEE (reference sequence). Deletions cut 0 bases from V and 7 bases from J, with 13 bases between. In DNA, the CDR3 is TGTGCCAGCAGCTTGGAACGGGGAGTCCGTGAAAAACTGTTTTTT. The encoded protein is CASSLERGVREKLFF.

This clonotype was counted only a few times. This sequence joins TRBV7-2 and TRBJ1-2; D may be TRBD1 (5 bases). There are 14 residues in the CDR3. Germline CDR1 and CDR2: SGHTA and FQGNSA. V lost 3 bases and J lost 1, with 9 bases in between. The chain's CDR3 is CASSLGPDNYGYTF. CDR3 nucleotide sequence: TGTGCCAGCAGCTTGGGGCCGGATAACTATGGCTACACCTTC. Full variable domain (missing parts from reference TRBV7-2 and TRBJ1-2): GAGVSQSPSNKVTEKGKDVELRCDPISGHTALYWYRQSLGQGLEFLIYFQGNSAPDKSGLPSDRFSAERTGGSVSTLTIQRTQQEDSAVYLCASSLGPDNYGYTFGSGTRLTVV.

The rearrangement uses TRBV10-3 and TRBJ2-1, with TRBD2 identical over 7 bases. The CDR3 has 14 amino acids. The J segment lost 8 bases and the V segment lost 6 bases, leaving 10 bases of the junction unmatched. Germline lookup yields CDR1 ENHRY and CDR2 SYGVKD. The DNA for the CDR3 is TGTGCCATCAGGGGCCACCTTGGGAGGGATGAGCAGTTCTTC. The encoded protein is CAIRGHLGRDEQFF.

Notes on this clonotype: This sequence may be a read error, since a much larger clone differs from it by one base. The chain carries TRBV20-1 and TRBJ1-5; D gene uncertain. The germline V gene has CDR1 DFQATT and CDR2 SNEGSKA (reference sequence). The CDR3 covers 13 residues. The CDR3 DNA sequence: TGCAGTGCTAGTACCGGCTACAATCAGCCCCGGCATTTT. Its translation is CSASTGYNQPRHF.

This clonotype was seen at least ten times. The chain uses TRBV6-2 or TRBV6-3 and TRBJ2-1; the match to TRBD2 covers 9 bases. V was clipped by 5 bases and J by 6 bases; unmatched bases: 14. The germline V gene has CDR1 MNHEY and CDR2 SVGEGT. This CDR3 comprises 17 residues. The CDR3 DNA is TGTGCCAGCAGTGACCTTGGAGCGGGGGGTCCGGGCAATGAGCAGTTCTTC. Translation gives CASSDLGAGGPGNEQFF.

This clonotype was counted only a few times. V usage is TRBV28 and J usage is TRBJ2-1; D remains unclear. The V end lost 1 base, the J end lost 9 bases, and 7 bases lay between the germline ends. CDR1 is MDHEN and CDR2 is SYDVKM in the germline V gene. The CDR3 covers 12 residues. In nucleotides, the CDR3 is TGTGCCAGCAGTTTATTGTACTTTGAGCAGTTCTTC. It yields the protein CASSLLYFEQFF.

Worth noting for this clonotype: A much larger clone lies one base from this, so it may be a read error. This chain connects TRBV5-1 to TRBJ2-5; D gene uncertain. The better agreement between TRBJ2-4 and the DNA end casts doubt on the J call. Germline CDR1 and CDR2: SGHRS and YFSETQ. The CDR3 contains 12 residues. CDR3 loop: CASSLEQSIQYF. The CDR3, as DNA: TGCGCCAGCAGCTTGGAACAGAGCATTCAGTACTTC.

This clonotype has only a few counts. The rearrangement uses TRBV7-2 and TRBJ1-2; 7 bases line up with TRBD1. Germline loops: CDR1 SGHTA, CDR2 FQGNSA. This CDR3 has 16 amino acids. The J segment lost 4 bases and the V segment lost 0 bases, leaving 8 bases of the junction unmatched. CDR3: CASSLASRGLPYGYTF. CDR3 nucleotide sequence: TGTGCCAGCAGCTTAGCGTCAAGGGGGCTCCCCTATGGCTACACCTTC.

This clonotype has a count of ten or more. The V and J genes are TRBV12-3 or TRBV12-4 and TRBJ2-1; 7 nucleotides line up with TRBD2. V lost 3 bases, J lost 5 bases, and 7 bases stayed unmatched. CDR3 length equals 15 residues. The CDR3 DNA sequence: TGTGCCAGCAGTTTGCGGCGGGGGTATCACAATGAGCAGTTCTTC. Encoded protein: CASSLRRGYHNEQFF.

This clonotype was counted between two and nine times. Just one base apart from a much larger clone, this may be a read error. The chain recombines TRBV20-1 with TRBJ2-7; D not certain. The germline V and J ends were trimmed by 0 bases and 7 bases, with 19 bases remaining between them. The CDR3 runs to 15 residues. Germline CDR1 is DFQATT and CDR2 is SNEGSKA (reference sequence). The CDR3: CSARDRGVSFYEQYF. CDR3 coding DNA: TGCAGTGCTAGAGATCGAGGTGTGAGTTTCTATGAGCAGTACTTC.